This T cell receptor beta chain originates from a study of T-cell memory formation after mild COVID-19. Across the whole study: TCR clusters were mostly donor specific.

Findings and caveats of the study: Clones that contracted from day 15 to 85 had balanced CD4/CD8; later expanders were CD4+ biased.

Note on this clonotype: Its specificity is unknown.

TCRdb reprocessed the 5' RACE reads with MiXCR, giving one entry per CDR3 protein. The repertoire holds some 320,000 distinct CDR3 sequences, roughly 13% seen once, with roughly 21% in the top ten. The sequencing sample was made of PBMCs or a T cell subset sorted from them (not recorded which). The origin of this receptor is a young man who had mild COVID-19 (a few samples of this study predate the infection). Cell type and time point are not known.

The CDR3 DNA sequence: TGTGCCAGCAGTCCCAGGGCAGGGGCCGCCACAGATACGCAGTATTTT. This gives the protein CASSPRAGAATDTQYF. V is TRBV12-3 or TRBV12-4 and J is TRBJ2-3, with a weak D call TRBD1 (6 bases). The CDR3 is 16 amino acids. Deletions cut 5 bases from V and 2 bases from J, with 17 bases between.